This T cell receptor (beta chain) is drawn from a study of cytomegalovirus exposure and HLA in healthy donors. The study ran its PCR with 60 Vbeta and 13 Jbeta primers. TCRdb's copy holds only in-frame clones and misses some; the assay was immunoSEQ multiplex PCR. The table lists about 140,000 clones, 82% of them singletons, with more than 9.5% in the top ten. General observations from the study: Earlier analysis looked at TCR beta V segments, and most were productive about 90% or about 30% of the time.

This clone turned up a few times. Its antigen is as yet unknown. The specimen sequenced was PBMCs. The TCR sequence derives from a woman aged 60 to 75 in good health and CMV-seropositive.

The CDR3 loop is CASSPNLAPEQYF. The CDR3 DNA reads as TGCGCCAGCAGCCCGAACTTAGCCCCCGAGCAGTACTTC. The chain employs TRBV4-3 and TRBJ2-7; D uncertain. This CDR3 has 13 residues. CDR1 LGHNA and CDR2 YSLEER come from the germline V gene. V was pared by 4 bases and J by 6 bases, with 13 bases between.